This T cell receptor (beta chain) was found in a study of T cell repertoires in cytomegalovirus infection (dated by TCRdb to about 2019). With regard to the full study: Donor HLA type was relevant to the analysis, as public TCR beta signatures indicated carriage of CMV infection together with the matching HLA type. Here is what the overall study found, with its caveats: In the ex vivo response, HLA-C-restricted CMV-specific TCR beta clonotypes were dominant, and in two of eight donors the single most frequent clonotype came from this HLA-C-restricted group. Cumulative frequency of public TCR beta family members discriminated carriers of CMV infection plus the relevant HLA type in this cohort and an independent 352-donor cohort.

Instrument on record: Illumina HiSeq 1500. The raw public reads went through TCRdb reprocessing: fastp at Q25, MiXCR clone calling, in-frame beta chains kept. Records with the same CDR3 protein are collapsed into one entry carrying the most frequent genes and DNA. Across this sample there are about 320,000 distinct CDR3 sequences, with 8% to 9.5% seen only once. Together, the top ten hold 4.3% of the sample. This clonotype was detected ten times or more. Its antigen target is currently unknown. No quality values exist for individual bases; no much larger clone is one base distant. This receptor was identified in a human donor in good health (CMV status not recorded). Some clones in this sample may be carry-over from other donors' samples. The specimen sequenced was PBMCs.

The CDR3 corresponds to CASSSRTGGAYEQYF. The nucleotide sequence is TGTGCCAGCAGCTCCCGGACAGGGGGCGCTTACGAGCAGTACTTC. The sequence links TRBV7-2 to TRBJ2-7; TRBD1 lines up with 11 middle nucleotides. The CDR1 and CDR2 encoded by the germline V gene are SGHTA and FQGNSA. The CDR3 runs 15 amino acids, cysteine and phenylalanine included. The only DNA kept is the CDR3, 45 bases in frame from the first base. From V the trimming removes 4 bases and from J it removes 4 bases, while the gene matches leave 6 bases of the junction unaccounted for.